One sample yielded the 3 T cell receptor beta chains listed below, sequenced in a study of CD8 T cells in Susac syndrome. Reverse transcription used about 0.45 to 1 ug RNA and random hexamers. One entry per CDR3 protein, called by TCRdb with MiXCR from the immunoSEQ multiplex PCR reads. The sample contains fewer than 250,000 distinct CDR3 sequences, roughly 92% of which appear only once. The sample taken for sequencing was CD4+ T cells from PBMCs. The receptors originated from a human donor in good health.

The chain joins TRBV30 to TRBJ1-5, with a possible D match to TRBD1 (5 bases). CDR3 length: 15 amino acids. Trimming removed 2 bases at V and 7 bases at J, with 18 bases between. Germline values: CDR1 GTSNPN, CDR2 SVGIG (reference sequence). The CDR3: CAWSWGSGSRQPQHF. The CDR3 nucleotides read TGTGCCTGGAGTTGGGGGTCAGGCAGCCGACAGCCCCAGCATTTT.

The genes are TRBV7-3 and TRBJ2-1; 9 bases fit TRBD2. Germline V lookup: CDR1 SGHTA, CDR2 FQGTGA. Trimming at V came to 6 bases and at J to 0 bases, leaving 12 bases not matched to a gene. CDR3 length: 18 amino acids. The CDR3 spells CASSFSGGFPPSYNEQFF. The CDR3 DNA follows: TGTGCCAGCAGTTTTAGCGGGGGTTTCCCTCCCTCCTACAATGAGCAGTTCTTC.

CDR3 coding DNA: TGTGCCAGCGGACAGGGGTCCTTCGGCGGCTACACCTTC. This encodes CASGQGSFGGYTF. The chain joins TRBV25-1 to TRBJ1-2; 9 bases are shared with TRBD1. The CDR3 runs 13 residues. The V gene's germline CDR1 is MGHDK and CDR2 SYGVNS. V gave up 8 bases and J gave up 8 bases; unmatched junction bases: 9.